Listed below are T cell receptor beta chains from one sample, sequenced in a study of cytomegalovirus exposure and HLA in healthy donors. The protocol was immunoSEQ multiplex PCR, while the TCRdb copy is restricted to in-frame clones and leaves out a portion. The table has around 130,000 clones, just under 75% seen once; the top ten hold around 6.6%. The sample was PBMCs. These receptors were collected from a middle-aged man in good health and CMV-seropositive. Both conserved end residues are part of each CDR3. The D gene is left open where the match is weak. Clone sizes are given selectively: once, few, many, or a class where the clone is expanded.

size: .; J: TRBJ2-7; V: TRBV6-6; D: TRBD2; DNA: TGTGCCAGCAGTTACTCCGCGGGAGTGGGGGAGCAGTACTTC; CDR3: CASSYSAGVGEQYF
size: .; J: TRBJ2-1; V: TRBV7-6; D: TRBD2; DNA: TGTGCCAGCAGCCTTACAGCGGGGGGGCTTAAGGGTGAGCAGTTCTTC; CDR3: CASSLTAGGLKGEQFF
size: few; J: TRBJ1-1; V: TRBV5-1; D: .; DNA: TGCGCCAGCAGCTTGGTCGCAGGGAACACTGAAGCTTTCTTT; CDR3: CASSLVAGNTEAFF
size: .; J: TRBJ2-7; V: TRBV5-1; D: TRBD2; DNA: TGCGCCAGCAGCTTGGTGGGGGGGACCTACGAGCAGTACTTC; CDR3: CASSLVGGTYEQYF
size: .; J: TRBJ2-3; V: TRBV6-5; D: .; DNA: TGTGCCAGCAGTCGGGCAGGGTTCGATACGCAGTATTTT; CDR3: CASSRAGFDTQYF
size: .; J: TRBJ1-6; V: TRBV7-8; D: .; DNA: TGTGCCAGCAGCTTAGCGGTCAGGGCCGGGTCACCCCTCCACTTT; CDR3: CASSLAVRAGSPLHF
size: .; J: TRBJ1-3; V: TRBV5-1; D: .; DNA: TGCGCCAGCAGCTTGGAGGGGAACCCACGTCAAGGCACCATATATTTT; CDR3: CASSLEGNPRQGTIYF
size: .; J: TRBJ2-5; V: TRBV7-6; D: .; DNA: TGTGCCAGCAGCTTAGTATCGGGATTCCAAGAGACCCAGTACTTC; CDR3: CASSLVSGFQETQYF
size: .; J: TRBJ1-3; V: TRBV6-1; D: .; DNA: TGTGCCAGCAGTGAAGGGGCGCCTGGCGGAAACACCATATATTTT; CDR3: CASSEGAPGGNTIYF
size: .; J: TRBJ2-1; V: TRBV5-4; D: TRBD1; DNA: TGTGCCAGCAGCTTGGAACAGGGGGCCCTCAATGAGCAGTTCTTC; CDR3: CASSLEQGALNEQFF
size: .; J: TRBJ2-1; V: TRBV9; D: .; DNA: TGTGCCAGCAGCGTAGGTAGCGGAGCCTACAATGAGCAGTTCTTC; CDR3: CASSVGSGAYNEQFF
size: once; J: TRBJ2-7; V: TRBV19; D: TRBD2; DNA: TGTGCCAGTAGTACCGTCAGGACTAGCGGGAGCTCCTACGAGCAGTACTTC; CDR3: CASSTVRTSGSSYEQYF
size: few; J: TRBJ2-2; V: TRBV7-9; D: .; DNA: TGTGCCAGCAGCTTAGCGGGAGCCGGGGAGCTGTTTTTT; CDR3: CASSLAGAGELFF
size: .; J: TRBJ2-1; V: TRBV15; D: TRBD1; DNA: TGTGCCACCAGCAGAGATAAGGGGACAGGCAATGAGCAGTTCTTC; CDR3: CATSRDKGTGNEQFF
size: .; J: TRBJ1-3; V: TRBV4-2; D: .; DNA: TGTGCCAGCAGCCAACCAGGCACAGCCTCTGGAAACACCATATATTTT; CDR3: CASSQPGTASGNTIYF
size: once; J: TRBJ1-1; V: TRBV10-3; D: .; DNA: TGTGCCATCAAGGCAGGTTCGAACACTGAAGCTTTCTTT; CDR3: CAIKAGSNTEAFF
size: .; J: TRBJ2-2; V: TRBV5-1; D: .; DNA: TGCGCCAGCAGCCCGGGATCGGGGAACACCGGGGAGCTGTTTTTT; CDR3: CASSPGSGNTGELFF
size: .; J: TRBJ1-6; V: TRBV6-6; D: .; DNA: TGTGCCAGCAGCTGGGGGGGGGTCGGTAATTCACCCCTCCACTTT; CDR3: CASSWGGVGNSPLHF
size: few; J: TRBJ2-1; V: TRBV29-1; D: TRBD2; DNA: TGCAGCGTTGGACTAGCGGGAGGGGGGGAGCAGTTCTTC; CDR3: CSVGLAGGGEQFF
size: .; J: TRBJ2-1; V: TRBV14; D: TRBD2; DNA: TGTGCCAGCAGCCCTACGTGGGGACTAGCGGTTAACTCCTACAATGAGCAGTTCTTC; CDR3: CASSPTWGLAVNSYNEQFF
size: .; J: TRBJ1-5; V: TRBV7-9; D: TRBD1; DNA: TGTTCCAGCAGCTTAGGGGACAGGGGGCTTCAGCCCCAGCATTTT; CDR3: CSSSLGDRGLQPQHF
size: once; J: TRBJ2-2; V: TRBV6-5; D: TRBD1; DNA: TGTGCCAGCAACCGACAGGGGACGAACACCGGGGAGCTGTTTTTT; CDR3: CASNRQGTNTGELFF
size: .; J: TRBJ1-1; V: TRBV27; D: .; DNA: TGTGCCAGCTCCAGGACTATTCGGACTGAAGCTTTCTTT; CDR3: CASSRTIRTEAFF
size: .; J: TRBJ2-3; V: TRBV5-4; D: TRBD2; DNA: TGTGCCAGCAGCCATGGACTAGCGGGGGGCCCCACGAATACGCAGTATTTT; CDR3: CASSHGLAGGPTNTQYF
size: .; J: TRBJ1-1; V: TRBV6-1; D: TRBD1; DNA: TGTGCCAGCAGAGGAGGACAGGGTCAAGGGCCTGAAGCTTTCTTT; CDR3: CASRGGQGQGPEAFF
size: .; J: TRBJ1-3; V: TRBV9; D: .; DNA: TGTGCCAGCAGCCCTTCGACGGGGGTCACTGGAAACACCATATATTTT; CDR3: CASSPSTGVTGNTIYF
size: .; J: TRBJ1-4; V: TRBV9; D: .; DNA: TGTGCCAGCAGTAGTTCGGGCAAGGCGGGTGAAAAACTGTTTTTT; CDR3: CASSSSGKAGEKLFF
size: .; J: TRBJ2-3; V: TRBV6-5; D: TRBD2; DNA: TGTGCCAGCAGTGTTAGCGGGAAAGATACAGATACGCAGTATTTT; CDR3: CASSVSGKDTDTQYF
size: .; J: TRBJ2-2; V: TRBV4-1; D: TRBD1; DNA: TGCGCCAGCAGCCAAAGGGACAGGGGGCCCGGGGAGCTGTTTTTT; CDR3: CASSQRDRGPGELFF
size: few; J: TRBJ2-2; V: TRBV9; D: TRBD2; DNA: TGTGCCAGCAGCGGGGTGGGAGCGGGAGGGCTCTGGCCCGGGGAGCTGTTTTTT; CDR3: CASSGVGAGGLWPGELFF
size: .; J: TRBJ2-5; V: TRBV9; D: TRBD1; DNA: TGTGCCAGCAGCGAGCCCCTTGGCGCAGGGGGCGAGGAGACCCAGTACTTC; CDR3: CASSEPLGAGGEETQYF
size: .; J: TRBJ2-1; V: TRBV11-3; D: TRBD1; DNA: TGTGCCAGCAGCTCGACAGGGGGCTCCTACAATGAGCAGTTCTTC; CDR3: CASSSTGGSYNEQFF
size: .; J: TRBJ1-1; V: TRBV7-9; D: TRBD1; DNA: TGTGCCAGCAGCTTGGACAGGGGAGGGACTGAAGCTTTCTTT; CDR3: CASSLDRGGTEAFF
size: few; J: TRBJ2-2; V: TRBV6-5; D: .; DNA: TGTGCCAGCAGCTGGGCCAACGCGAACACCGGGGAGCTGTTTTTT; CDR3: CASSWANANTGELFF
size: few; J: TRBJ1-3; V: TRBV15; D: .; DNA: TGTGCCACCAGCCCAGGGCACACCTCTGGAAACACCATATATTTT; CDR3: CATSPGHTSGNTIYF
size: .; J: TRBJ1-1; V: TRBV7-6; D: TRBD1; DNA: TGTGCCAGCAGCCCCGGGACAGGGTTCGCTGAAGCTTTCTTT; CDR3: CASSPGTGFAEAFF
size: .; J: TRBJ1-2; V: TRBV4-1; D: .; DNA: TGCGCCAGCAGCCAAGACCGACTGAACTATGGCTACACCTTC; CDR3: CASSQDRLNYGYTF
size: .; J: TRBJ2-7; V: TRBV5-5; D: .; DNA: TGTGCCAGCAGCTTTCGACAGTCCTACGAGCAGTACTTC; CDR3: CASSFRQSYEQYF
size: few; J: TRBJ2-5; V: TRBV9; D: .; DNA: TGTGCCAGCAGCGTGGCTAGTCAAGAGACCCAGTACTTC; CDR3: CASSVASQETQYF
size: .; J: TRBJ1-1; V: TRBV16; D: .; DNA: TGTGCCAGCAGCCACCCCCCGCGGGGGGCAGGCACTGAAGCTTTCTTT; CDR3: CASSHPPRGAGTEAFF
size: few; J: TRBJ2-3; V: TRBV2; D: TRBD1; DNA: TGTGCCAGCAGCGGACAGGGGGGAGATACGCAGTATTTT; CDR3: CASSGQGGDTQYF
size: .; J: TRBJ2-7; V: TRBV10-1; D: TRBD2; DNA: TGCGCCAGCAGTGCTGGCGGGAGAGGTGGTGAGCAGTACTTC; CDR3: CASSAGGRGGEQYF
size: .; J: TRBJ2-7; V: TRBV11-2; D: .; DNA: TGTGCCAGCAGCTTAGATCCAGGGCACTACGAGCAGTACTTC; CDR3: CASSLDPGHYEQYF
size: few; J: TRBJ2-7; V: TRBV5-5; D: TRBD1; DNA: TGTGCCAGCAGCTACTCCGGGACAGGGACCTACGAGCAGTACTTC; CDR3: CASSYSGTGTYEQYF
size: few; J: TRBJ1-2; V: TRBV7-9; D: .; DNA: TGTGCCAGCAGCTCAGGTGTTTACTATGGCTACACCTTC; CDR3: CASSSGVYYGYTF
size: few; J: TRBJ1-5; V: TRBV12-5; D: .; DNA: TGTGCTAGTGGTTTTGGGCACGGTGGCAATCAGCCCCAGCATTTT; CDR3: CASGFGHGGNQPQHF
size: .; J: TRBJ2-5; V: TRBV10-1; D: .; DNA: TGCGCCAGCAGTGAGTCTCGTAGGGGACAAGAGACCCAGTACTTC; CDR3: CASSESRRGQETQYF
size: few; J: TRBJ1-5; V: TRBV2; D: TRBD1; DNA: TGTGCCAGCAGGGCACAGGGGTCCAATCAGCCCCAGCATTTT; CDR3: CASRAQGSNQPQHF
size: .; J: TRBJ2-5; V: TRBV14; D: TRBD1; DNA: TGTGCCAGCAGCCAAGGACAGGGGAATGGAGAGACCCAGTACTTC; CDR3: CASSQGQGNGETQYF
size: .; J: TRBJ2-7; V: TRBV6-5; D: TRBD1; DNA: TGTGCCAGCAGTTTACGATTGGACAGGTCCTACGAGCAGTACTTC; CDR3: CASSLRLDRSYEQYF
size: .; J: TRBJ2-7; V: TRBV2; D: .; DNA: TGTGCCAGCAATGGCGGGGATGGGGGTTACGAGCAGTACTTC; CDR3: CASNGGDGGYEQYF
size: .; J: TRBJ2-3; V: TRBV11-2; D: .; DNA: TGTGCCAGCAGCCCCCGCAGGGCGGGGTTGGATACGCAGTATTTT; CDR3: CASSPRRAGLDTQYF
size: few; J: TRBJ2-7; V: TRBV7-6; D: .; DNA: TGTGCCAGCAGCTTAGGCAGCTACGAGCAGTACTTC; CDR3: CASSLGSYEQYF
size: few; J: TRBJ2-3; V: TRBV5-6; D: .; DNA: TGTGCCAGCAGCTTGATCGGACAGAACACAGATACGCAGTATTTT; CDR3: CASSLIGQNTDTQYF
size: once; J: TRBJ1-5; V: TRBV5-5; D: TRBD1; DNA: TGTGCCAGCAGCTGGGGACAGCTGTACAATCAGCCCCAGCATTTT; CDR3: CASSWGQLYNQPQHF